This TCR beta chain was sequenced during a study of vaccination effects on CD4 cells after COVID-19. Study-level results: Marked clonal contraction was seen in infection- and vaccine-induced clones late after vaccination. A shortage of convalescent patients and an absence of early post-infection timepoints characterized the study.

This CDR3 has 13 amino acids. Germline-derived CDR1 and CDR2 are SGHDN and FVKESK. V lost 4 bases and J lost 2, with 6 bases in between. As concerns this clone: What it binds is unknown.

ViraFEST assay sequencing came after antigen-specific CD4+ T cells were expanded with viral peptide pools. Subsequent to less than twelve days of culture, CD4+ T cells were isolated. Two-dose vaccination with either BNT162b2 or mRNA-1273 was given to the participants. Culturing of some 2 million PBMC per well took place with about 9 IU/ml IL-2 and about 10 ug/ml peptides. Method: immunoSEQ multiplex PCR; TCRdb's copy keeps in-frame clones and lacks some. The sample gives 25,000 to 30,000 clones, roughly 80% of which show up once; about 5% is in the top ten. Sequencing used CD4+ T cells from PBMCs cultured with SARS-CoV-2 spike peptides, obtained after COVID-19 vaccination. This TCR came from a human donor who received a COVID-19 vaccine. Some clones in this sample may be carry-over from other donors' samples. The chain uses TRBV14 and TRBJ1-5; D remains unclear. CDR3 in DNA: TGTGCCAGCAGCCCCGAAGGCAATCAGCCCCAGCATTTT. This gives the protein CASSPEGNQPQHF.